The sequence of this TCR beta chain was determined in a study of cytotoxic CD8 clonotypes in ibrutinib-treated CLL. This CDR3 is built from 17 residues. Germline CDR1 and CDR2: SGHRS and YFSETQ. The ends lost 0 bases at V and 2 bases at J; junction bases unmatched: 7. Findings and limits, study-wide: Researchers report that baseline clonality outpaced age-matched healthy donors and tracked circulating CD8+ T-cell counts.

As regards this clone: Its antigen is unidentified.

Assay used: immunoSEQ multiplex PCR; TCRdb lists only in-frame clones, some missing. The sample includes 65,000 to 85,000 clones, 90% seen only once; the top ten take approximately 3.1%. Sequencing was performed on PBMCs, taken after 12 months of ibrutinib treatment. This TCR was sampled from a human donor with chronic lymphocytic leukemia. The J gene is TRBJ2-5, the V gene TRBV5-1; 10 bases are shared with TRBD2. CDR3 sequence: CASSLVGSGRWQETQYF. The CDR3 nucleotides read TGCGCCAGCAGCTTGGTTGGTAGCGGGAGGTGGCAAGAGACCCAGTACTTC.